The next 32 T cell receptor beta chains were all read from a single sample in a study of cytomegalovirus exposure and HLA in healthy donors. Use of 60 Vbeta and 13 Jbeta primers characterized the PCR. Libraries were prepared by immunoSEQ multiplex PCR; TCRdb keeps only in-frame clonotypes and omits some of them. The sample includes 130,000 or so clones, approximately 80% of them seen just once. Sequenced sample: PBMCs. The receptors originated from a woman in her fifties or sixties in good health and CMV-seronegative.

This clone was detected only a few times. CDR3 in amino acids: CAISDGRGPTEAFF. The CDR3 DNA reads as TGTGCCATCAGTGACGGTAGAGGGCCCACTGAAGCTTTCTTT. The J gene is TRBJ1-1, the V gene TRBV10-3, with D uncertain. Trimming pared 3 bases from V and 4 bases from J, leaving 12 bases between. CDR3 size: 14 residues. Germline V gene data show CDR1 as ENHRY and CDR2 as SYGVKD.

The chain links TRBV6-4 to TRBJ2-7; D not certain. Germline V CDR1 and CDR2: MRHNA, SNTAGT. The CDR3 covers 12 residues. The V gene lost 5 bases and the J gene lost 7 bases, with 12 bases spanning the gap. The CDR3 loop is CASSPAIQEQYF. The CDR3 DNA reads TGTGCCAGCAGTCCGGCGATACAGGAGCAGTACTTC.

A few counts support this clone. This chain links TRBV29-1 with TRBJ2-1; no definite D call. The V end lost 5 bases, the J end lost 6 bases, and 20 bases lay between the germline ends. The CDR3 consists of 15 residues. Germline loops: CDR1 SQVTM, CDR2 ANQGSEA. The CDR3 sequence: CSVSDFLVPRNEQFF. The CDR3 bases are TGCAGCGTTAGCGACTTCCTAGTCCCTCGCAATGAGCAGTTCTTC.

J is TRBJ2-1 and V is TRBV5-1, with 16 bases that match TRBD2. This CDR3 comprises 17 residues. The V gene's germline CDR1 is SGHRS and CDR2 YFSETQ. After removal of 3 bases from V and 10 bases from J, the junction contained 10 bases not matched to a gene. DNA of the CDR3: TGCGCCAGCAGCTCCCCTCCGGGACTAGCGGGGGGGCGAGAGCAGTTCTTC. This gives the protein CASSSPPGLAGGREQFF. Looking up the rest from reference TRBV5-1 and TRBJ2-1 gives the full variable domain: KAGVTQTPRYLIKTRGQQVTLSCSPISGHRSVSWYQQTPGQGLQFLFEYFSETQRNKGNFPGRFSGRQFSNSRSEMNVSTLELGDSALYLCASSSPPGLAGGREQFFGPGTRLTVL.

The J gene is TRBJ1-4, the V gene TRBV9, with no clear D. The V end was cut by 4 bases, the J end by 0 bases, with 10 bases between. Per germline, CDR1 SGDLS and CDR2 YYNGEE. The CDR3 is made up of 15 amino acids. CDR3 protein: CASSFGGATNEKLFF. DNA for the CDR3: TGTGCCAGCAGCTTCGGCGGTGCAACTAATGAAAAACTGTTTTTT.

The chain joins TRBV5-1 to TRBJ2-3; the match to TRBD2 covers 13 bases. The CDR3 is made up of 16 amino acids. Germline CDR1 reads SGHRS; CDR2 reads YFSETQ. The V segment lost 5 bases and the J segment 1 base; nucleotides outside the gene matches: 4. In DNA form, the CDR3 reads TGCGCCAGCAGTCATGGGACTAGCGGGGGCACAGATACGCAGTATTTT. Protein sequence: CASSHGTSGGTDTQYF.

V gene TRBV7-2 combines with J gene TRBJ1-2; 7 nucleotides align to TRBD1. Per the germline V gene, CDR1 is SGHTA and CDR2 is FQGNSA. V trimming: 7 bases; J trimming: 5 bases; junction bases outside the gene matches: 4. CDR3 length: 12 residues. CDR3 DNA sequence: TGTGCCAGCACCCCGACAGGGTATGGCTACACCTTC. Translation: CASTPTGYGYTF.

The chain employs TRBV2 and TRBJ1-5; 8 bases are shared with TRBD1. The V gene end was trimmed by 7 bases and the J gene end by 2 bases; junction bases not matched to a gene: 4. This CDR3 is built from 14 residues. Germline V CDR1 and CDR2: SNHLY, FYNNEI. Written as DNA, the CDR3 is TGTGCCAGCACCGAACAGGGGGGCAATCAGCCCCAGCATTTT. This codes for CASTEQGGNQPQHF.

This clone was seen a few times. The chain links TRBV6-1 to TRBJ1-2; 12 bases match TRBD1. Germline CDR1 reads MNHNS; CDR2 reads SASEGT. After removal of 10 bases from V and 8 bases from J, the junction contained 11 bases not matched to a gene. The CDR3 has 14 amino acids. The CDR3 DNA sequence: TGTGCCATCGCGGGACAGGGGGCGGTAGACGGCTACACCTTC. As protein: CAIAGQGAVDGYTF.

The chain uses TRBV7-6 and TRBJ2-1; D might be TRBD2 (5 bases). The CDR3 contains 12 residues. V gave up 0 bases and J gave up 15 bases, with 12 bases separating them. The germline gives CDR1 SGHVS, CDR2 FNYEAQ. The CDR3 bases are TGTGCCAGCAGCTTAGCGTTGGAGGTACCGTTCTTC. Its protein product is CASSLALEVPFF. The full variable domain, with the rest looked up from reference TRBV7-6 and TRBJ2-1, is GAGVSQSPRYKVTKRGQDVALRCDPISGHVSLYWYRQALGQGPEFLTYFNYEAQQDKSGLPNDRFSAERPEGSISTLTIQRTEQRDSAMYRCASSLALEVPFFGPGTRLTVL.

The chain joins TRBV30 to TRBJ2-7; D not certain. Germline CDR1 GTSNPN, CDR2 SVGIG (reference sequence). With 0 bases removed from V and 4 bases from J, the gap between germline ends came to 4 bases. This CDR3 has 11 residues. The CDR3 loop reads CAWSVQYEQYF. For the CDR3, the DNA is TGTGCCTGGAGTGTACAATACGAGCAGTACTTC.

The genes are TRBV9 and TRBJ2-3; D may be TRBD1 (6 bases). CDR3 size: 16 residues. Germline V lookup: CDR1 SGDLS, CDR2 YYNGEE. With 2 bases removed from V and 0 bases from J, the gap between germline ends came to 13 bases. CDR3 DNA: TGTGCCAGCAGCGTCACCGGGACACAAAGCACAGATACGCAGTATTTT. Amino acids: CASSVTGTQSTDTQYF.

The chain links TRBV5-1 to TRBJ2-7; D may be TRBD1 (5 bases). Germline assignment: CDR1 SGHRS and CDR2 YFSETQ. The CDR3 runs 15 residues. V dropped 1 base and J dropped 2 bases, with 13 bases sitting between them. This CDR3 is CASSLTQGFPYEQYF. CDR3 coding DNA: TGCGCCAGCAGCTTGACCCAGGGTTTCCCCTACGAGCAGTACTTC.

The CDR3 DNA reads as TGTGCCAGCAGCTTAGATGGGGGGTCTAATGAAAAACTGTTTTTT. Translating it yields CASSLDGGSNEKLFF. J is TRBJ1-4 and V is TRBV11-2; D may be TRBD1 (5 bases). Trimming took 0 bases from V and 3 from J, leaving 8 bases between them. This CDR3 is 15 amino acids long. CDR1 and CDR2 (germline): SGHAT, FQNNGV.

The chain employs TRBV5-4 and TRBJ2-7, with TRBD2 as a possible D gene (6 bases). CDR3 length: 14 residues. The ends were cut back, 4 bases at V and 0 bases at J, with 11 bases in the middle. Germline V gene sequence: CDR1 SGHNT, CDR2 YYREEE (reference sequence). The CDR3 here is CASSLGRTSYEQYF. The CDR3 nucleotides read TGTGCCAGCAGCCTGGGGAGGACCTCCTACGAGCAGTACTTC.

The V gene is TRBV11-2, the J gene TRBJ1-5, with D unresolved. The CDR3 extends over 12 amino acids. CDR1 and CDR2 (germline): SGHAT, FQNNGV. The V end was cut by 2 bases, the J end by 7 bases, with 6 bases between. The DNA of the CDR3 is TGTGCCAGCAGCTTATCGGGACAGCCCCAGCATTTT. Its protein product is CASSLSGQPQHF.

The V gene is TRBV11-2, the J gene TRBJ2-7; TRBD1 is a possible D gene (7 bases). The V and J ends lost 5 bases and 0 bases respectively, with 20 bases between them. CDR1 and CDR2 from the germline V gene are SGHAT and FQNNGV. The CDR3 is made up of 17 amino acids. The DNA for the CDR3 is TGTGCCAGCAGCGAAGACCCCCCAGGGGGGCCCTCCTACGAGCAGTACTTC. It is translated as CASSEDPPGGPSYEQYF.

The chain employs TRBV28 and TRBJ2-5, with a possible D match to TRBD1 (5 bases). V was pared by 7 bases and J by 5 bases, with 14 bases between. The CDR3 contains 13 residues. The V gene's germline CDR1 is MDHEN and CDR2 SYDVKM. CDR3 coding DNA: TGTGCCAGCACGCTCCCAGGGCGGGAGACCCAGTACTTC. Its protein is CASTLPGRETQYF.

This clone was found a few times. The chain joins TRBV13 to TRBJ2-3; 15 bases map to TRBD2. Germline CDR1 is PRHDT and CDR2 is FYEKMQ (reference sequence). The CDR3 is made up of 19 amino acids. V shed 4 bases and J 2 bases; nucleotides not matched to a gene: 10. In nucleotides, the CDR3 is TGTGCCAGCAGCTCCCGCGGGACTAGCGGGGGGCCCTTCACAGATACGCAGTATTTT. It encodes CASSSRGTSGGPFTDTQYF.

This clone was recorded only once. This chain links TRBV2 with TRBJ2-5, with a weak D call TRBD2 (5 bases). Germline values: CDR1 SNHLY, CDR2 FYNNEI. The CDR3 totals 13 residues. Deletions cut 8 bases from V and 1 base from J, with 11 bases between. CDR3 amino acids: CASSGSGQETQYF. In DNA form, the CDR3 reads TGTGCCAGCTCGGGCAGCGGCCAAGAGACCCAGTACTTC. The full variable domain, completed using reference TRBV2 and TRBJ2-5, is EPEVTQTPSHQVTQMGQEVILRCVPISNHLYFYWYRQILGQKVEFLVSFYNNEISEKSEIFDDQFSVERPDGSNFTLKIRSTKLEDSAMYFCASSGSGQETQYFGPGTRLLVL.

The chain employs TRBV11-2 and TRBJ2-7; D is uncertain. This CDR3 spans 14 amino acids. Per germline, CDR1 SGHAT and CDR2 FQNNGV. With 5 bases removed from V and 0 bases from J, the gap between germline ends came to 11 bases. The CDR3 loop is CASSPLISSYEQYF. The CDR3 region has the DNA TGTGCCAGCAGCCCACTTATTAGCTCCTACGAGCAGTACTTC.

This sequence joins TRBV25-1 and TRBJ2-1; 7 nucleotides match TRBD2. With V trimmed by 7 bases and J by 10 bases, 13 bases remained unmatched. Germline assignment: CDR1 MGHDK and CDR2 SYGVNS. There are 14 residues in the CDR3. The CDR3 loop reads CASNLGGRTREQFF. CDR3 nucleotide sequence: TGTGCCAGCAATCTGGGAGGGAGGACAAGGGAGCAGTTCTTC.

The rearrangement uses TRBV19 and TRBJ2-3; TRBD2 matches at 7 bases. This CDR3 contains 15 residues. V dropped 3 bases and J dropped 4; count of bases not matched to a gene: 7. Germline values: CDR1 LNHDA, CDR2 SQIVND (reference sequence). CDR3 in DNA: TGTGCCAGTAGTATCGGGCGGGAGATTGCAGATACGCAGTATTTT. Residues: CASSIGREIADTQYF.

This clone was counted only a few times. The chain is built from TRBV11-3 and TRBJ2-3, with D perhaps matching TRBD2 (6 bases). This CDR3 contains 15 residues. The germline CDR1 and CDR2 sequences are SGHNT and YENEEA. Trimming pared 5 bases from V and 1 base from J, leaving 13 bases between. In nucleotides, the CDR3 is TGTGCCAGCAGCAGAGATGGCGGGGGCACAGATACGCAGTATTTT. Translating it yields CASSRDGGGTDTQYF. Filled out from reference TRBV11-3 and TRBJ2-3, the complete variable domain reads EAGVVQSPRYKIIEKKQPVAFWCNPISGHNTLYWYLQNLGQGPELLIRYENEEAVDDSQLPKDRFSAERLKGVDSTLKIQPAELGDSAVYLCASSRDGGGTDTQYFGPGTRLTVL.

This chain uses TRBV18 with TRBJ2-3; 7 nucleotides align to TRBD1. This CDR3 is 17 amino acids long. Germline CDR1 reads KGHSH; CDR2 reads LQKENI. With V trimmed by 4 bases and J by 0 bases, 10 bases remained unmatched. The CDR3 bases are TGTGCCAGCTCACGAACTCCGGGACAGCAGAGCACAGATACGCAGTATTTT. Translation gives CASSRTPGQQSTDTQYF.

This chain connects TRBV6-1 to TRBJ2-7; a possible D gene is TRBD2 (5 bases). The V gene lost 5 bases and the J gene lost 3 bases, with 11 bases spanning the gap. The germline gives CDR1 MNHNS, CDR2 SASEGT. This CDR3 region has 13 residues. In nucleotides, the CDR3 is TGTGCCAGCAGTTCCCACCGGGGCTACGAGCAGTACTTC. Amino acids: CASSSHRGYEQYF.

The chain couples TRBV5-1 to TRBJ2-5; 10 bases map to TRBD1. CDR3 length equals 13 residues. The V and J ends lost 4 bases and 5 bases, in that order; junction bases with no gene match: 2. Germline V CDR1 and CDR2: SGHRS, YFSETQ. DNA of the CDR3: TGCGCCAGCAGCCCGGGACAGGGGGAGACCCAGTACTTC. Residues: CASSPGQGETQYF. The full variable domain, its missing parts supplied by reference TRBV5-1 and TRBJ2-5, is KAGVTQTPRYLIKTRGQQVTLSCSPISGHRSVSWYQQTPGQGLQFLFEYFSETQRNKGNFPGRFSGRQFSNSRSEMNVSTLELGDSALYLCASSPGQGETQYFGPGTRLLVL.

The chain recombines TRBV19 with TRBJ2-5; 13 bases are shared with TRBD2. The CDR3 has 17 residues. From germline, CDR1 is LNHDA and CDR2 SQIVND (reference sequence). The junction had 9 bases not matched to a gene; V was cut back by 3 bases and J by 5 bases. The DNA for the CDR3 is TGTGCCAGTAGTATGGGACAGGGGACTAGCGGGATGGAGACCCAGTACTTC. Translated: CASSMGQGTSGMETQYF.

Worth noting for this clone: The junction departs from the called germline gene at one end, perhaps through a read error. V is TRBV7-9 and J is TRBJ1-5, with 10 bases identical to TRBD1. The CDR3 has 17 amino acids. Germline V gives CDR1 SEHNR, CDR2 FQNEAQ (reference sequence). The CDR3 sequence is CSSSLGPGTGDPQPQHF. The CDR3 DNA reads TGTTCCAGCAGCTTAGGCCCCGGGACAGGGGATCCTCAGCCCCAGCATTTT.

V is TRBV5-8 and J is TRBJ1-1; tentative D call: TRBD1 (6 bases). CDR1 and CDR2 (germline): SGHTS, YDEGEE. The CDR3 is made up of 15 amino acids. Trimming took off 4 bases at V and 0 bases at J, with 13 bases between the two ends. The CDR3 coding sequence is TGTGCCAGCAGCACTCAGGGGAGTATGAACACTGAAGCTTTCTTT. Residues: CASSTQGSMNTEAFF.

For the CDR3, the DNA is TGTGCCAGCAACCCCGGGACAGGGGGCACCGGGGAGCTGTTTTTT. Translation: CASNPGTGGTGELFF. J is TRBJ2-2 and V is TRBV6-1, with 11 bases matching TRBD1. Germline lookup yields CDR1 MNHNS and CDR2 SASEGT. CDR3 length equals 15 residues. The V segment lost 7 bases and the J segment 4 bases; nucleotides outside the gene matches: 5.

The V gene is TRBV29-1, the J gene TRBJ2-3; 10 positions agree with TRBD2. The germline V gene has CDR1 SQVTM and CDR2 ANQGSEA. The CDR3 covers 15 residues. The CDR3 is CTTEKRGGLTDTQYF. As DNA, the CDR3 is TGCACAACAGAAAAGCGGGGGGGCCTCACAGATACGCAGTATTTT.